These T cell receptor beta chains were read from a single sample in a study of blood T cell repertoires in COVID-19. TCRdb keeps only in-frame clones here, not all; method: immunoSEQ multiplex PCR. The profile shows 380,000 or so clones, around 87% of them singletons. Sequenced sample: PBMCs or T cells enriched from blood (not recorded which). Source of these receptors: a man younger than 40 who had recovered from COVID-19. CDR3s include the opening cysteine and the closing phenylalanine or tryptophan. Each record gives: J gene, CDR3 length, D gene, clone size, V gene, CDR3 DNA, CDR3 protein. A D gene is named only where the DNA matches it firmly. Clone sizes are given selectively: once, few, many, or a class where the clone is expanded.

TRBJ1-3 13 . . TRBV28 TGTGCCAGCAGCCGGGACATTGGAAACACCATATATTTT CASSRDIGNTIYF
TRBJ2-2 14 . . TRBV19 TGTGCCAGTAGTATTTACTTGATGAACGGGGAGCTGTTTTTT CASSIYLMNGELFF
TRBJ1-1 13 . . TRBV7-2 TGTGCCAGCAGCCTTCGACAGAACACTGAAGCTTTCTTT CASSLRQNTEAFF
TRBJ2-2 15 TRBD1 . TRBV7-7 TGTGCCAGCAGCAGGACAGGGGCGGGCACCGGGGAGCTGTTTTTT CASSRTGAGTGELFF
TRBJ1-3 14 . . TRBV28 TGTGCCAGTAATAAGGGGTCGGCCGGAAACACCATATATTTT CASNKGSAGNTIYF
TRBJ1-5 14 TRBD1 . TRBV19 TGTGCCAGCAGACAGGGGAATAGCAATCAGCCCCAGCATTTT CASRQGNSNQPQHF
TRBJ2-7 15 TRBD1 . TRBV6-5 TGTGCCAGCAGCTTTACCGGGACAGGGTCCTACGAGCAGTACTTC CASSFTGTGSYEQYF
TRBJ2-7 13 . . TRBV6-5 TGTGCCAGCAGTTACATGAGCTCCTACGAGCAGTACTTC CASSYMSSYEQYF
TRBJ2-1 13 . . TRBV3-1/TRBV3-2 TGTGCCAGCAGCCAGGGCAGGGTCAATGAGCAGTTCTTC CASSQGRVNEQFF
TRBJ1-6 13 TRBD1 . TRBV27 TGTGCCAGCAGTGGACAGGGGAAGACACCCCTCCACTTT CASSGQGKTPLHF
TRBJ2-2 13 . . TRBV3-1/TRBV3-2 TGTGCCAGCAGCCAGACAACTAGTAGGGAGCTGTTTTTT CASSQTTSRELFF
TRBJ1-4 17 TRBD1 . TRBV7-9 TGTGCCAGCAGCCCCAGGACAGGGGGCGCGGGAGATGAAAAACTGTTTTTT CASSPRTGGAGDEKLFF
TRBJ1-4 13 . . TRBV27 TGTGCCAGCCGAACACCAACTAATGAAAAACTGTTTTTT CASRTPTNEKLFF
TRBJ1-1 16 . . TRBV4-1 TGCGCCAGCAGCCAGCCTTTTGGACAGATGAACACTGAAGCTTTCTTT CASSQPFGQMNTEAFF
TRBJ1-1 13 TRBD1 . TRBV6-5 TGTGCCAGCAGAACAGGGGGCTCCACTGAAGCTTTCTTT CASRTGGSTEAFF
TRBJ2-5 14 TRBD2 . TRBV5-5 TGTGCCAGCAGCTCGGGACTAGCGGAAGAGACCCAGTACTTC CASSSGLAEETQYF
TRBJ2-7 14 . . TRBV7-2 TGTGCCAGCAGCACTGGACAGAACTCCTACGAGCAGTACTTC CASSTGQNSYEQYF
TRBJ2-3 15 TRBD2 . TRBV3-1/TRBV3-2 TGTGCCAGCAGCCAAGGTCTAGCGGGCACAGATACGCAGTATTTT CASSQGLAGTDTQYF
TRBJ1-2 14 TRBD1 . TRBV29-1 TGCAGCGTTGATCTTACAGGGGGCACGGGTGGCTACACCTTC CSVDLTGGTGGYTF
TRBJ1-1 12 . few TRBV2 TGTGCCAGCAGTGAAGTGAGTTCGAGGGCTTTCTTT CASSEVSSRAFF
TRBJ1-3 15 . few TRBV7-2 TGTGCCAGCAGCTTCGGGGGAATCTCTGGAAACACCATATATTTT CASSFGGISGNTIYF
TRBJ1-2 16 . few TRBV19 TGTGCCAGTACCTCCTTGGGGGGTCTAGCTAACTATGGCTACACCTTC CASTSLGGLANYGYTF
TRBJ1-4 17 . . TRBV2 TGTGCCAGCAGTGACCCAGTTTCGACAGCGAAAAATGAAAAACTGTTTTTT CASSDPVSTAKNEKLFF
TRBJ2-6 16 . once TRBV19 TGTGCCAGTACACCCTGGTCAGGCACTGGGGCCAACGTCCTGACTTTC CASTPWSGTGANVLTF
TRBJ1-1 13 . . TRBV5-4 TGTGCCAGCAGCCTCGCAGGTAACACTGAAGCTTTCTTT CASSLAGNTEAFF
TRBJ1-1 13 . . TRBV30 TGTGCCCAAACCCTGGACAATTCGGCTGAAGCTTTCTTT CAQTLDNSAEAFF
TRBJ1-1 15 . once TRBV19 TGTGCCAGTAGTATAGTCGGGGGATCGAACACTGAAGCTTTCTTT CASSIVGGSNTEAFF
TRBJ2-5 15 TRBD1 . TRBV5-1 TGCGCCAGCAGTTCAACAGGGGATACACAAGAGACCCAGTACTTC CASSSTGDTQETQYF
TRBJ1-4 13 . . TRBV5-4 TGTGCCAGCAGCGCACAGGGTAATGAAAAACTGTTTTTT CASSAQGNEKLFF
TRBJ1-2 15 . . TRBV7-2 TGTGCCAGCAGGCCACATAGCGTGGGTTGGCGTGACTACACCTTC CASRPHSVGWRDYTF
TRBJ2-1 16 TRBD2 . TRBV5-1 TGCGCCAGCAGCTTGGTCGCGCGGGGGGCCTACAATGAGCAGTTCTTC CASSLVARGAYNEQFF
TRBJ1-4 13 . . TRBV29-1 TGCAGCGCCAGGACACATCTCGGTGAAAAACTGTTTTTT CSARTHLGEKLFF
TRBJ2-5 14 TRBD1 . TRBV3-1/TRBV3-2 TGTGCCAGCAGCCCCATCGACAGGGAGGAGACCCAGTACTTC CASSPIDREETQYF
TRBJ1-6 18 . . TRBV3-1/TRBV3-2 TGTGCCAGCAGCCATGCCTCCCCCAGCGGCAAGTCACATTCACCCCTCCACTTT CASSHASPSGKSHSPLHF
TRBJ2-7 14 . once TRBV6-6 TGTGCCAGCAGGAGAGGACAGCCCTACGACAAGCAGTACTTC CASRRGQPYDKQYF
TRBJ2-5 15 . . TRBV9 TGTGCCAGCAGTGCCTCCGGGGGACTCCAAGAGACCCAGTACTTC CASSASGGLQETQYF
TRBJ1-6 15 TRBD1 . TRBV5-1 TGCGCCAGCAGCTTATGGACAGGGAGTAATTCACCCCTCCACTTT CASSLWTGSNSPLHF
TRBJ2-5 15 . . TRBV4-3 TGCGCCAGCAGCCAAGATTTGGAGGAGGAGGAGACCCAGTACTTC CASSQDLEEEETQYF
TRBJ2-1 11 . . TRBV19 TGTGCCAGTAATTCGGGGGATGAGCAGTTCTTC CASNSGDEQFF
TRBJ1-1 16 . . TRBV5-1 TGCGCCAGCAGCTTGATGGCCCAGGGGATGAGCACTGAAGCTTTCTTT CASSLMAQGMSTEAFF
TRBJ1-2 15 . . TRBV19 TGTGCCAGTAGTACTCAATCCGGGACTCCCGCCGACTACACCTTC CASSTQSGTPADYTF
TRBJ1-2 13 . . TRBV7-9 TGTGCCAGCAGCTTGCAACTATACTATGGCTACACCTTC CASSLQLYYGYTF
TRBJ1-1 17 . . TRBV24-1 TGTGCCACCAGTGATCACTCAGGGGAGATGGAGAACACTGAAGCTTTCTTT CATSDHSGEMENTEAFF
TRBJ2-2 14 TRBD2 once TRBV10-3 TGTGCCATCAGAGCTAGCGGGGGGGTCGGGGAGCTGTTTTTT CAIRASGGVGELFF
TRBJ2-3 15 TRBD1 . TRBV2 TGTGCCACTGGGGGCAAGGGGGCGAGCACAGATACGCAGTATTTT CATGGKGASTDTQYF
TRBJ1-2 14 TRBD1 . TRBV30 TGTGCCTGGAGTCTCGACAGGGGTTGGGGTGGCTACACCTTC CAWSLDRGWGGYTF
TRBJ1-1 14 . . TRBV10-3 TGTGCCATCAGTGATGACTCGATGAACACTGAAGCTTTCTTT CAISDDSMNTEAFF
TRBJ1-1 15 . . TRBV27 TGTGCCAGCTGGACGATGGCAGGGAAAGACACTGAAGCTTTCTTT CASWTMAGKDTEAFF
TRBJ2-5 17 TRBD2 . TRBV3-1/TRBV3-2 TGTGCCAGCAGCCATCCGTGGACTAGCGGGGGGGCGGAGACCCAGTACTTC CASSHPWTSGGAETQYF
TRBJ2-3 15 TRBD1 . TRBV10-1 TGCGCCAGCAGTGCCGGGACAGGGGGTACAGATACGCAGTATTTT CASSAGTGGTDTQYF
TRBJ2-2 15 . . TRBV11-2 TGTGCCAGCAGCACGGCCGGGGGGAACACCGGGGAGCTGTTTTTT CASSTAGGNTGELFF
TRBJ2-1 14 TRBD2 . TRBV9 TGTGCCAGCAGCGTAGCTAACCGGGGGGATGAGCAGTTCTTC CASSVANRGDEQFF